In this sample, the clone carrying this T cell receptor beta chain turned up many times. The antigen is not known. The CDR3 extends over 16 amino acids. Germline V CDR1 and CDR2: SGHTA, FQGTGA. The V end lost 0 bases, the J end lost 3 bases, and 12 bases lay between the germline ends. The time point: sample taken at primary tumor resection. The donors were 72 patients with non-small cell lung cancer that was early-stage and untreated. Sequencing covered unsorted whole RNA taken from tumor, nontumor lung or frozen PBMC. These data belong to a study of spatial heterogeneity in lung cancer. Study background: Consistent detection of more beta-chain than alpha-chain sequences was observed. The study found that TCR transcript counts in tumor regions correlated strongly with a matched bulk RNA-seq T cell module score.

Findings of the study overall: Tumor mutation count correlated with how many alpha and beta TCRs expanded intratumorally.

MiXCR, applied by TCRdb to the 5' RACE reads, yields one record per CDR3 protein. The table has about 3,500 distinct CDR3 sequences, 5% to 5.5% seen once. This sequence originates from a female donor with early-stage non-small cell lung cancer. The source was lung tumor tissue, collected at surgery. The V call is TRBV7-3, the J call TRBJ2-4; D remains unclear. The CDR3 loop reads CASSLTGGMDKNIQYF. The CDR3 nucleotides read TGTGCCAGCAGCTTAACGGGTGGGATGGACAAAAACATTCAGTACTTC.